This T cell receptor beta chain was observed in a study of CD8+ T cells in alopecia areata. As for the study in general: Treated patients swallowed 5 to 10 mg of oral tofacitinib twice daily.

Trimming removed 2 bases from V and 4 bases from J, with 3 bases in between. The CDR3 consists of 11 residues. Per the germline V gene, CDR1 is DFQATT and CDR2 is SNEGSKA (reference sequence). cDNA serving as the sequencing template came from extracted, reverse transcribed RNA. The method was immunoSEQ multiplex PCR; TCRdb's version includes in-frame clones alone and lacks a portion of them. The profile covers 170,000 or so clones, with about two thirds appearing a single time and 0.9% to 1% taken by the ten largest. Regarding treatment: oral pan-JAK inhibitor, 5-10 mg twice daily. Comments on this clone: The antigen remains unidentified. The sample has other DNA sequences that encode this CDR3 too.

Study results and limitations: Tofacitinib produced a significant decrease in scalp clonality and in expanded CD8+ clones among the top 100. With tofacitinib ongoing, many expanded lesional clones persisted in both scalp and blood.

The chain links TRBV20-1 to TRBJ1-3; D is undetermined. This clonotype was sampled from a human donor with alopecia areata. The sequencing here drew on CD4+ T cells sorted from blood, taken at week 4, from a patient treated with tofacitinib. This CDR3 is CSARSGNTIYF. Here the CDR3 DNA reads TGCAGTGCTAGATCGGGAAACACCATATATTTT.